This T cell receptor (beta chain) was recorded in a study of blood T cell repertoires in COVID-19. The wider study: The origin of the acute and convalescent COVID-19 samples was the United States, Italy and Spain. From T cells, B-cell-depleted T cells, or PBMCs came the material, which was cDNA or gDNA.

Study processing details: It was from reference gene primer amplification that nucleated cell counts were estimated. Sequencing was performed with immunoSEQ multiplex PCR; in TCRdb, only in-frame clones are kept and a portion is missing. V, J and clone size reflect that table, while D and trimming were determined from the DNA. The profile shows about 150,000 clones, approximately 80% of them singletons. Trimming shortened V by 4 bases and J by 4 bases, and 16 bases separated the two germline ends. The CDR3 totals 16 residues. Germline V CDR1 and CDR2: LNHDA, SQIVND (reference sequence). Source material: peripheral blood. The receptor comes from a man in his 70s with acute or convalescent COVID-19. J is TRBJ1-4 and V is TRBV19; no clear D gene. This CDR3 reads CASSRRIGSHNEKLFF. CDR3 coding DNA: TGTGCCAGTAGTAGACGGATCGGGAGCCATAATGAAAAACTGTTTTTT.